This entry describes one TCR beta chain. Its antigen is as yet unknown. The PCR used 60 Vbeta and 13 Jbeta primers. Repertoires were generated with immunoSEQ multiplex PCR, while TCRdb's copy carries only in-frame clones and drops some. Of 180,000 or so clones detected, approximately 80% appear once; the ten largest clones hold about 1.5%. Germline V gene data show CDR1 as MNHEY and CDR2 as SVGAGI. Trimming took 5 bases from V and 2 from J, leaving 13 bases between them. The CDR3 consists of 15 residues. The sample comes from a study of cytomegalovirus exposure and HLA in healthy donors. Overall study context: There were around 390 genotyped donors. Of these, about 81% fell in the genetic ancestry cluster associated with self-reported Caucasian donors.

Study conclusions and caveats: Cytomegalovirus association was assigned to over 150 TCR beta chains.

The chain employs TRBV6-5 and TRBJ2-1; possibly TRBD1 for D (6 bases). This TCR derives from a man aged 18-30 years in good health and CMV-seronegative. The sequenced material came from PBMCs. For the CDR3, the DNA is TGTGCCAGCAGTAACAGGGTGCTTACCTACAATGAGCAGTTCTTC. Translating gives CASSNRVLTYNEQFF.